The 6 T cell receptor beta chains presented below share a single source sample, sequenced in a study of post-analysis software for immune sequencing data. Their target antigens are unknown. The TCR beta cDNA libraries contained unique molecular identifiers. TCRdb recomputed calls from the PCR reads with MiXCR, one row per CDR3 protein. The data contain hundreds of thousands of distinct CDR3 sequences, roughly 47% of them seen just once; the ten biggest clones take up roughly 1.7%. Study findings and constraints: Five or six TRBV segments appeared more often in patients than in controls, and TRBV5-6, TRBV5-1 and TRBV20-1 were among these.

Sequencing input: blood. These receptors were collected from a girl aged 5 to 17 with multiple sclerosis.

V is TRBV6-2 or TRBV6-3 and J is TRBJ2-7; D remains ambiguous. Gene TRBJ2-5 matches the end of the DNA better, so the J call may be wrong. The CDR3 totals 14 residues. Germline loops: CDR1 MNHEY, CDR2 SVGEGT. The CDR3, as DNA: TGTGCCAGCAGTCGCCTCGCTGGGGAAGGGACCCAGTACTTC. Encoded protein: CASSRLAGEGTQYF.

The rearrangement joins TRBV7-2 to TRBJ2-5, with 13 bases lining up with TRBD2. From germline, CDR1 is SGHTA and CDR2 FQGNSA. The CDR3 loop spans 15 amino acids. Trimming at V came to 6 bases and at J to 11 bases, leaving 12 bases not matched to a gene. CDR3 sequence reads: CASRGGGTSGGVQYF. The CDR3 DNA reads as TGTGCCAGCAGGGGAGGAGGAACTAGCGGGGGGGTTCAGTACTTC.

The V and J genes are TRBV6-8 and TRBJ2-7; 10 positions match TRBD2. With 8 bases clipped from V and 4 bases from J, the junction kept 14 bases outside the gene matches. The CDR3 has 16 amino acids. CDR1 and CDR2 from the germline V gene are MNHGY and SAAAGT. The CDR3 bases are TGTGCCAGCGGCTGCACCGGGCTAGCGGGAGTGTACGAGCAGTACTTC. Protein sequence: CASGCTGLAGVYEQYF.

This clonotype occurred a few times. This chain joins TRBV12-3 or TRBV12-4 and TRBJ2-1; D possibly corresponds to TRBD1 (5 bases). Trimming took 2 bases from V and 0 from J, leaving 11 bases between them. CDR3 size: 16 residues. CDR3 sequence: CASSLRGQSSYNEQFF. The DNA for the CDR3 is TGTGCCAGCAGTTTAAGGGGCCAGAGCTCCTACAATGAGCAGTTCTTC.

This chain uses TRBV10-3 with TRBJ2-5; 9 bases align to TRBD2. CDR3 length equals 13 residues. The germline V gene has CDR1 ENHRY and CDR2 SYGVKD. V lost 10 bases to trimming and J lost 0 bases; unmatched junction nucleotides: 3. The CDR3 sequence is CATLAGNQETQYF. The CDR3 DNA sequence: TGTGCCACGCTAGCGGGGAACCAAGAGACCCAGTACTTC.

The chain combines TRBV5-6 with TRBJ2-4; D unclear. The end of the DNA is better explained by TRBJ2-7, so the J call may be wrong. CDR3 size: 13 residues. CDR1 and CDR2 (germline): SGHDT, YYEEEE. For the CDR3, the DNA is TGTGCCAGCAGCTTTTGGCAGAGGTACGAGCAGTACTTC. Protein: CASSFWQRYEQYF.